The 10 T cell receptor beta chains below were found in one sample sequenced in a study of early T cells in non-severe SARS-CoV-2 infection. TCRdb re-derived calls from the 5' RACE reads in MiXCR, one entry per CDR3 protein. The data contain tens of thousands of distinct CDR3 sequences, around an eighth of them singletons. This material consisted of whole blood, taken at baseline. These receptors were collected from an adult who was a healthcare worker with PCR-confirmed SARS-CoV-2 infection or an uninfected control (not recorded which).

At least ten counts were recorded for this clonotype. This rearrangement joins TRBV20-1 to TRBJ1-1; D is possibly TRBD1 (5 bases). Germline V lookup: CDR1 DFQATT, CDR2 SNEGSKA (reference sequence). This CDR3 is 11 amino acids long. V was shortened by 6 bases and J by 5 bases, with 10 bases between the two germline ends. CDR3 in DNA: TGCAGTGCATCGGAGGGGACTGAAGCTTTCTTT. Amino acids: CSASEGTEAFF.

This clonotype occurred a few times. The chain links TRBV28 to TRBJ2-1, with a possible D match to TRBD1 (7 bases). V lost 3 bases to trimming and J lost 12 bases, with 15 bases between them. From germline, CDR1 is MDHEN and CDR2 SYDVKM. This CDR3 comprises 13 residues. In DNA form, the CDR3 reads TGTGCCAGCAGTTTTTTCAGGCGGGACAGGCAGTTCTTC. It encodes CASSFFRRDRQFF.

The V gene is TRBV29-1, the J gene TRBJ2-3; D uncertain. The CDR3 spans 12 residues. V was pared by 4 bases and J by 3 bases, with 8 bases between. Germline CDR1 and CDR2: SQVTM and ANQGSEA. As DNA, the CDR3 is TGCAGCGTTGTAGGCCCTACAGATACGCAGTATTTT. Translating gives CSVVGPTDTQYF.

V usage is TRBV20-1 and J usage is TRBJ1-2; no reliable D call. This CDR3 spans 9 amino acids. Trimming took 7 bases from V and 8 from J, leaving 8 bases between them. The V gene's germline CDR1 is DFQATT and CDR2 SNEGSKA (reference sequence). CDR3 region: CSEGGGYTF. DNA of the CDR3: TGCAGTGAGGGCGGCGGCTACACCTTC.

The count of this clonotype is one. CDR3 sequence (DNA): TGTGCCAGCAGACAAACCTTCAGCGGGGCCCCCTACGAGCAGTACTTC. This encodes CASRQTFSGAPYEQYF. This chain uses TRBV2 with TRBJ2-7; 7 bases align to TRBD2. The CDR3 runs to 16 residues. Looked up from germline, CDR1 is SNHLY and CDR2 is FYNNEI. Trimming took 6 bases from V and 2 from J; bases not matched to a gene: 13.

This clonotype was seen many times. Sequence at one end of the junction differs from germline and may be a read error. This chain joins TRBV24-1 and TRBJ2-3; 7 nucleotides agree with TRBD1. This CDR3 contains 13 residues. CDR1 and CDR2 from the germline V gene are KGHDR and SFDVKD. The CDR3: CATSRGGTDTQYF. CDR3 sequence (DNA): TGTGCCACCAGTAGAGGGGGCACCGATACGCAGTATTTT.

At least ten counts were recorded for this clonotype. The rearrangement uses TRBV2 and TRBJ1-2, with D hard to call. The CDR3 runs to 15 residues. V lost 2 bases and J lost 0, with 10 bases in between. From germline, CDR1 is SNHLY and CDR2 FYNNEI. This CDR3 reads CASSENPTTNYGYTF. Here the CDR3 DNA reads TGTGCCAGCAGTGAAAACCCCACCACTAACTATGGCTACACCTTC.

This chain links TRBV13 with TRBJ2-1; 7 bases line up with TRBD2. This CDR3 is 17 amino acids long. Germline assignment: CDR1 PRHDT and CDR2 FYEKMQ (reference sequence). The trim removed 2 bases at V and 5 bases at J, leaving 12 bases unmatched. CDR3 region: CASSLLARASGNNEQFF. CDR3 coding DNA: TGTGCCAGCAGCTTATTAGCCCGGGCTAGCGGAAACAATGAGCAGTTCTTC.

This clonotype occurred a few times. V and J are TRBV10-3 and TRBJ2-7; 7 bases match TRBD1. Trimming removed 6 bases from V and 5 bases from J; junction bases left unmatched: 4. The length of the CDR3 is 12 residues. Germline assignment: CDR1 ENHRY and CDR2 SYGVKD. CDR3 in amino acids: CAIRNQGDEQYF. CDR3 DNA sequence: TGTGCCATCAGGAATCAGGGGGACGAGCAGTACTTC.

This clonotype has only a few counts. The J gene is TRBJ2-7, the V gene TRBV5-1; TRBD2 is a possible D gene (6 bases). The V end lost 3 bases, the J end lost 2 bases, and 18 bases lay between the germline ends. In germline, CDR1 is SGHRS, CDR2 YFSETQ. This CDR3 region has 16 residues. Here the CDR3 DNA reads TGCGCCAGCAGCTCGGGACTCGCTATGAGTGCCTACGAGCAGTACTTC. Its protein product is CASSSGLAMSAYEQYF. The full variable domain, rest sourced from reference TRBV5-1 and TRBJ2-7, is KAGVTQTPRYLIKTRGQQVTLSCSPISGHRSVSWYQQTPGQGLQFLFEYFSETQRNKGNFPGRFSGRQFSNSRSEMNVSTLELGDSALYLCASSSGLAMSAYEQYFGPGTRLTVT.